The 8 T cell receptor beta chains in this list originate from one sample, sequenced in a study of OX40 agonist ivuxolimab in advanced cancers. Sequencing was performed with immunoSEQ multiplex PCR; in TCRdb, only in-frame clones are kept and a portion is missing. Found here are roughly 93,000 clones, about 90% of them singletons; the top ten hold about 1.6%. The material sequenced was CD4+ or CD8+ T cells sorted from blood, taken in a trial of the OX40 agonist ivuxolimab. These receptors were taken from an adult with an advanced solid tumor such as melanoma, head and neck, liver or kidney cancer.

The chain combines TRBV5-4 with TRBJ2-3; D is uncertain. V was shortened by 0 bases and J by 6 bases, with 5 bases between the two germline ends. Germline CDR1 reads SGHNT; CDR2 reads YYREEE (reference sequence). CDR3 length: 12 residues. For the CDR3, the DNA is TGTGCCAGCAGCTTGGATACCGATACGCAGTATTTT. Translating it yields CASSLDTDTQYF.

This clone appeared once. The chain has TRBV19 and TRBJ2-2; 12 bases are a match to TRBD2. Germline V CDR1 and CDR2: LNHDA, SQIVND (reference sequence). With V trimmed by 6 bases and J by 5 bases, 13 bases remained unmatched. The CDR3 runs to 18 residues. CDR3 protein: CASRLSSGRGKVTGELFF. CDR3 coding DNA: TGTGCCAGTAGACTCTCTAGCGGGAGGGGTAAAGTAACCGGGGAGCTGTTTTTT.

This clone appeared a single time. The chain joins TRBV7-2 to TRBJ1-2; TRBD1 matches 9 bases. The germline CDR1 and CDR2 sequences are SGHTA and FQGNSA. After removal of 1 base from V and 4 bases from J, the junction contained 4 bases not matched to a gene. The CDR3 contains 15 residues. CDR3 residues: CASSLETGGIYGYTF. In DNA form, the CDR3 reads TGTGCCAGCAGCTTAGAGACAGGGGGGATCTATGGCTACACCTTC.

The rearrangement links TRBV9 to TRBJ2-3, with D perhaps given as TRBD1 or TRBD2 (5 bases each). V gave up 2 bases and J gave up 0 bases, with 10 bases separating them. The CDR3 is 15 residues long. Germline V lookup: CDR1 SGDLS, CDR2 YYNGEE. The CDR3 sequence is CASSVGTISTDTQYF. The CDR3 region has the DNA TGTGCCAGCAGCGTCGGGACCATAAGCACAGATACGCAGTATTTT.

This clone was seen once. V and J are TRBV5-1 and TRBJ2-3, with 8 nucleotides matching TRBD2. CDR1 and CDR2 from the germline V gene are SGHRS and YFSETQ. CDR3 length equals 14 residues. V shed 4 bases and J 1 base; nucleotides not matched to a gene: 2. The CDR3 sequence: CASSETSGTDTQYF. Here the CDR3 DNA reads TGCGCCAGCAGCGAGACTAGCGGCACAGATACGCAGTATTTT.

J is TRBJ2-2 and V is TRBV11-3; D not resolved. The CDR3 runs 16 residues. From germline, CDR1 is SGHNT and CDR2 YENEEA. V was clipped by 2 bases and J by 0 bases, with 10 bases between them. CDR3 sequence reads: CASSLNIGTNTGELFF. For the CDR3, the DNA is TGTGCCAGCAGCTTAAATATTGGGACGAACACCGGGGAGCTGTTTTTT.

The gene calls are TRBV19 and TRBJ1-5; no reliable D call. In germline, CDR1 is LNHDA, CDR2 SQIVND (reference sequence). The CDR3 consists of 16 residues. V lost 7 bases to trimming and J lost 0 bases, with 16 bases between them. DNA of the CDR3: TGTGCCAGTACCCCCCGGGCCGCAGATAGCAATCAGCCCCAGCATTTT. Its translation: CASTPRAADSNQPQHF.

The V call is TRBV7-2, the J call TRBJ2-7, with D possibly called TRBD1 or TRBD2 (5 bases each). Trimming stripped 5 bases from V and 3 bases from J, with 14 bases between. CDR1 is SGHTA and CDR2 is FQGNSA in the germline V gene. This CDR3 has 14 residues. CDR3 coding DNA: TGTGCCAGCAGCCGCTATGGGACCAACTACGAGCAGTACTTC. It translates to CASSRYGTNYEQYF.